Listed here are 8 T cell receptor beta chains from one sample, sequenced in a study of blood T cells in healthy people across ages. Together with a sample-barcoded 5' primer, a J-beta primer mix was included in a second PCR lasting about 6 to 11 cycles. TCRdb itself ran the 5' RACE reads through MiXCR, one entry per CDR3 protein. The sample holds 1,800,000 or so distinct CDR3 sequences; about two fifths are singletons and the top ten take 23%. Sequencing used blood. These receptors came from a human donor in good health.

The genes are TRBV7-2 and TRBJ2-5; D is unclear. V gave up 2 bases and J gave up 3 bases, with 13 bases separating them. Germline assignment: CDR1 SGHTA and CDR2 FQGNSA. CDR3 length: 15 residues. The CDR3 DNA follows: TGTGCCAGCAGCTTACAGACTCGAGCCGAAGAGACCCAGTACTTC. Translating it yields CASSLQTRAEETQYF.

This chain joins TRBV21-1 and TRBJ2-3; the table's D call of TRBD1 was not tested on the DNA. TRBV21-1 is labeled a pseudogene. CDR3 length equals 16 residues. The DNA of the CDR3 is TGTGCCAGCAGCAAAGTGGGGACAGGGCAATTAGATACGCAGTATTTT. Protein sequence: CASSKVGTGQLDTQYF.

The rearrangement links TRBV11-3 to TRBJ1-5; D gene unclear. The germline V and J ends were trimmed by 9 bases and 0 bases, with 12 bases remaining between them. Germline lookup yields CDR1 SGHNT and CDR2 YENEEA. The CDR3 has 14 residues. The CDR3 here is CARRRSHSNQPQHF. The CDR3 DNA reads as TGTGCCAGGAGAAGGAGTCATAGCAATCAGCCCCAGCATTTT.

V usage is TRBV11-1 and J usage is TRBJ2-1; D may be TRBD1 (5 bases). This CDR3 spans 15 amino acids. V was trimmed by 2 bases and J by 9 bases, leaving 17 bases between them. Germline CDR1 SGHAT, CDR2 FQDESV (reference sequence). DNA of the CDR3: TGTGCCAGCAGCTTAACGGTCAGGGTAGAAACTGAGCAGTTCTTC. Its protein is CASSLTVRVETEQFF. The whole variable domain, filled in from reference TRBV11-1 and TRBJ2-1, reads EAEVAQSPRYKITEKSQAVAFWCDPISGHATLYWYRQILGQGPELLVQFQDESVVDDSQLPKDRFSAERLKGVDSTLKIQPAELGDSAMYLCASSLTVRVETEQFFGPGTRLTVL.

This clonotype has just a few counts. The rearrangement joins TRBV27 to TRBJ1-2; D not certain. The germline CDR1 and CDR2 sequences are MNHEY and SMNVEV (reference sequence). Trimming took off 5 bases at V and 4 bases at J, with 20 bases between the two ends. The CDR3 is 16 residues long. CDR3 sequence (DNA): TGTGCCAGCAGTCCCTCAGCTGGGGTGCGAAGCTATGGCTACACCTTC. The encoded protein is CASSPSAGVRSYGYTF.

This clonotype occurred a few times. The chain links TRBV2 to TRBJ2-7; D is undetermined. Deletions cut 7 bases from V and 0 bases from J, with 16 bases between. Germline loops: CDR1 SNHLY, CDR2 FYNNEI. The CDR3 consists of 15 residues. CDR3 nucleotide sequence: TGTGCCAGCATCCCCGACCCAGGAGACTCCTACGAGCAGTACTTC. Translated, it gives CASIPDPGDSYEQYF.

CDR3 sequence (DNA): TGTGCCAGCAGCCAAGTGGGGGCAGGGGACCCCGAAAAACTGTTTTTT. Its protein is CASSQVGAGDPEKLFF. This sequence joins TRBV3-1 and TRBJ1-4; the D gene is possibly TRBD1 (6 bases). CDR1 is LGHDT and CDR2 is YNNKEL in the germline V gene (reference sequence). The CDR3 is 16 amino acids. Trimming pared 1 base from V and 8 bases from J, leaving 17 bases between.

This chain uses TRBV20-1 with TRBJ1-6, with 10 bases fitting TRBD1. This CDR3 region has 14 residues. From germline, CDR1 is DFQATT and CDR2 SNEGSKA (reference sequence). J lost 8 bases, V lost 5 bases, and 6 bases had no gene match. The CDR3 spells CSADVGQGHSPLHF. CDR3 nucleotides: TGCAGTGCTGATGTGGGACAGGGGCATTCACCCCTCCACTTT.